This is a list of T cell receptor beta chains from one sample in a study of vaccination and CD4 T cells after COVID-19. Using its own MiXCR run on the PCR reads, TCRdb lists one record per CDR3 protein. Here the sample spans 12,000 to 15,000 distinct CDR3 sequences, roughly 61% being singletons. Their recognized antigens are unknown. Input material: CD4+ T cells from blood, cultured in vitro. The source of these receptors is a human donor who had recovered from COVID-19. Each CDR3 is given with its conserved first and last residue. D genes are given only for firm matches. Not every row has a clone size; where given, it reads once, few, many or a size class.

. | TRBJ2-5 | . | 13 | TRBV18 | CASSPRAGETQYF | TGTGCCAGCTCACCACGGGCGGGTGAGACCCAGTACTTC
TRBD1 | TRBJ1-5 | few | 12 | TRBV20-1 | CSAQTGDQPQHF | TGCAGTGCCCAGACAGGGGACCAGCCCCAGCATTTT
TRBD2 | TRBJ2-2 | . | 17 | TRBV7-3 | CASSLTGGPFNTGELFF | TGTGCCAGCAGCTTAACGGGAGGGCCATTCAACACCGGGGAGCTGTTTTTT
. | TRBJ1-2 | . | 14 | TRBV4-1 | CASSQDRGTHGYTF | TGCGCCAGCAGCCAAGATAGGGGTACTCATGGCTACACCTTC
. | TRBJ2-5 | few | 12 | TRBV7-6 | CASSLPRETQYF | TGTGCCAGCAGCCTCCCGAGGGAGACCCAGTACTTC
. | TRBJ1-1 | . | 15 | TRBV20-1 | CSAIPIRQMNTEAFF | TGCAGTGCTATCCCCATCCGGCAGATGAACACTGAAGCTTTCTTT
. | TRBJ2-3 | . | 16 | TRBV20-1 | CSASAGAISGTDTQYF | TGCAGTGCTAGTGCTGGGGCGATCTCGGGAACAGATACGCAGTATTTT
. | TRBJ1-1 | medium-sized | 17 | TRBV28 | CASSLGGPSGADTEAFF | TGTGCCAGCAGTTTAGGGGGACCCTCAGGGGCGGACACTGAAGCTTTCTTT
TRBD2 | TRBJ2-1 | . | 16 | TRBV28 | CASRFSGSVSYNEQFF | TGTGCCAGCAGATTTAGCGGGAGTGTGTCCTACAATGAGCAGTTCTTC
. | TRBJ1-5 | . | 15 | TRBV6-2/TRBV6-3 | CASSYSSRSNQPQHF | TGTGCCAGCAGTTACTCTAGCAGGAGCAATCAGCCCCAGCATTTT
. | TRBJ2-5 | . | 15 | TRBV7-2 | CASSSLAVYQETQYF | TGTGCCAGCAGCTCCTTAGCGGTGTACCAAGAGACCCAGTACTTC
TRBD1 | TRBJ1-2 | once | 11 | TRBV20-1 | CSLTGAYGYTF | TGCAGCTTAACAGGGGCCTATGGCTACACCTTC
. | TRBJ2-7 | . | 12 | TRBV20-1 | CSASRGPSEQYF | TGCAGTGCTAGTCGTGGACCTTCCGAGCAGTACTTC
. | TRBJ1-1 | . | 13 | TRBV7-2 | CASSFRGAPWAFF | TGTGCCAGCAGCTTTCGGGGGGCCCCGTGGGCTTTCTTT
. | TRBJ2-3 | . | 14 | TRBV28 | CASSLSRVTDTQYF | TGTGCCAGCAGTTTATCCCGCGTCACAGATACGCAGTATTTT
. | TRBJ1-2 | . | 15 | TRBV4-1 | CASSQGAAGGYGYTF | TGCGCCAGCAGCCAAGGGGCCGCCGGGGGCTATGGCTACACCTTC
TRBD1 | TRBJ2-1 | . | 17 | TRBV20-1 | CSANFLWGDRGPNEQFF | TGCAGTGCTAACTTCTTGTGGGGGGACAGGGGGCCAAATGAGCAGTTCTTC
. | TRBJ2-3 | . | 12 | TRBV20-1 | CSARRRADTQYF | TGCAGTGCTAGAAGGCGGGCAGATACGCAGTATTTT
. | TRBJ1-6 | . | 14 | TRBV7-9 | CASSLGTADSPLHF | TGTGCCAGCAGCTTAGGGACAGCAGATTCACCCCTCCACTTT
. | TRBJ2-2 | . | 13 | TRBV7-3 | CASGAPNTGELFF | TGTGCCAGCGGGGCACCGAACACCGGGGAGCTGTTTTTT
TRBD2 | TRBJ2-5 | few | 15 | TRBV2 | CASSGLAGGEETQYF | TGTGCCAGCAGCGGACTAGCGGGAGGGGAAGAGACCCAGTACTTC
. | TRBJ1-2 | few | 13 | TRBV15 | CATGQWGNYGYTF | TGTGCCACCGGACAGTGGGGGAACTATGGCTACACCTTC
. | TRBJ1-6 | few | 16 | TRBV6-1 | CASRTIWTAYNSPLHF | TGTGCCAGCAGAACCATCTGGACAGCCTATAATTCACCCCTCCACTTT
. | TRBJ1-2 | . | 15 | TRBV5-1 | CASSPGPPLGYGYTF | TGCGCCAGCAGCCCGGGACCGCCGCTCGGGTATGGCTACACCTTC
. | TRBJ1-1 | . | 12 | TRBV5-4 | CASTGKNTEAFF | TGTGCCAGCACCGGCAAGAACACTGAAGCTTTCTTT
TRBD1 | TRBJ1-5 | . | 16 | TRBV27 | CASSLSGQMGNQPQHF | TGTGCCAGCAGTTTATCGGGACAGATGGGCAATCAGCCCCAGCATTTT
TRBD2 | TRBJ2-3 | few | 13 | TRBV6-1 | CASRAGAQDTQYF | TGTGCCAGCAGGGCGGGAGCCCAAGATACGCAGTATTTT
TRBD1 | TRBJ1-2 | . | 14 | TRBV20-1 | CSATFTTGDYGYTF | TGCAGTGCTACCTTTACGACAGGGGACTATGGCTACACCTTC
. | TRBJ2-5 | few | 14 | TRBV7-2 | CASAEDGPRETQYF | TGTGCCAGCGCCGAGGATGGCCCCCGAGAGACCCAGTACTTC
. | TRBJ2-1 | . | 12 | TRBV20-1 | CSAWNQFNEQFF | TGCAGTGCTTGGAATCAATTCAATGAGCAGTTCTTC
. | TRBJ1-2 | . | 14 | TRBV11-2 | CASSLDQVVSGYTF | TGTGCCAGCAGCTTAGACCAGGTCGTCAGTGGCTACACCTTC
. | TRBJ2-1 | . | 12 | TRBV6-2/TRBV6-3 | CASSRADNEQFF | TGTGCCAGCAGCCGAGCCGACAATGAGCAGTTCTTC
TRBD2 | TRBJ2-3 | . | 14 | TRBV6-1 | CASILAGATDTQYF | TGTGCCAGCATTCTAGCGGGAGCCACAGATACGCAGTATTTT
. | TRBJ1-5 | . | 15 | TRBV20-1 | CSARVTGHSDQPQHF | TGCAGTGCTAGAGTGACGGGACATAGCGATCAGCCCCAGCATTTT
. | TRBJ2-3 | . | 14 | TRBV18 | CASSAPNQPDTQYF | TGTGCCAGCTCTGCACCAAATCAGCCAGATACGCAGTATTTT
TRBD1 | TRBJ2-7 | . | 15 | TRBV18 | CASSSRDRGTYEQYF | TGTGCCAGCTCCTCCCGGGACAGGGGCACCTACGAGCAGTACTTC
. | TRBJ1-5 | . | 17 | TRBV20-1 | CSASWDGGAYSNQPQHF | TGCAGTGCTAGTTGGGACGGTGGGGCCTATAGCAATCAGCCCCAGCATTTT
TRBD2 | TRBJ2-5 | . | 12 | TRBV20-1 | CSASRLAETQYF | TGCAGTGCTAGCCGACTAGCAGAGACCCAGTACTTC
TRBD2 | TRBJ2-5 | . | 19 | TRBV7-9 | CASSPRILSGRAGSETQYF | TGTGCCAGCAGCCCTAGGATCCTTAGCGGGAGGGCGGGTTCAGAGACCCAGTACTTC
. | TRBJ2-2 | . | 16 | TRBV6-2/TRBV6-3 | CASGGSWAPNTGELFF | TGTGCCAGCGGGGGGTCATGGGCTCCGAACACCGGGGAGCTGTTTTTT
TRBD1 | TRBJ1-5 | medium-sized | 14 | TRBV19 | CASRGQGGNQPQHF | TGTGCCAGTAGAGGACAGGGGGGCAATCAGCCCCAGCATTTT
TRBD1 | TRBJ1-1 | . | 15 | TRBV6-1 | CASRTPGQEFIEAFF | TGTGCCAGCAGAACGCCGGGACAGGAGTTCATTGAAGCTTTCTTT
. | TRBJ2-3 | . | 18 | TRBV28 | CASRGAGVVVPSTDTQYF | TGTGCCAGCAGGGGAGCAGGGGTTGTTGTCCCTTCCACAGATACGCAGTATTTT
TRBD1 | TRBJ1-6 | . | 16 | TRBV30 | CAWSRGGRSYNSPLHF | TGTGCCTGGAGCAGGGGGGGCCGCTCCTATAATTCACCCCTCCACTTT
TRBD1 | TRBJ1-2 | . | 15 | TRBV6-2/TRBV6-3 | CASSHRTGTGDGYTF | TGTGCCAGCAGCCACAGGACAGGGACGGGGGATGGCTACACCTTC
TRBD2 | TRBJ2-3 | few | 18 | TRBV20-1 | CSAPGWGLAGGPGDTQYF | TGCAGTGCACCGGGGTGGGGACTAGCGGGAGGGCCAGGGGATACGCAGTATTTT
TRBD1 | TRBJ1-2 | few | 14 | TRBV27 | CASSRDRVSYGYTF | TGTGCCAGCAGCCGGGACAGGGTCTCCTATGGCTACACCTTC
. | TRBJ1-6 | few | 14 | TRBV20-1 | CSARDPRGGSPLHF | TGCAGTGCTAGAGATCCTAGGGGCGGTTCACCCCTCCACTTT
. | TRBJ2-5 | . | 13 | TRBV19 | CASRMGVTETQYF | TGTGCCAGTAGAATGGGGGTCACAGAGACCCAGTACTTC
. | TRBJ2-7 | . | 15 | TRBV20-1 | CSARLIGLSSYEQYF | TGCAGTGCTAGACTAATAGGGTTAAGCTCCTACGAGCAGTACTTC
. | TRBJ2-7 | few | 16 | TRBV15 | CATSRMRLVGSYEQYF | TGTGCCACCAGCAGGATGAGACTAGTCGGCTCCTACGAGCAGTACTTC
TRBD2 | TRBJ2-1 | . | 18 | TRBV15 | CATSSPPGLAISGNEQFF | TGTGCCACCAGCAGCCCTCCGGGACTAGCTATCTCGGGCAATGAGCAGTTCTTC
. | TRBJ2-3 | medium-sized | 14 | TRBV9 | CASSVSTAADTQYF | TGTGCCAGCAGCGTATCCACGGCGGCAGATACGCAGTATTTT
. | TRBJ2-6 | . | 17 | TRBV20-1 | CSARVRQTYSGANVLTF | TGCAGTGCTAGAGTACGACAGACCTACTCTGGGGCCAACGTCCTGACTTTC